This T cell receptor beta chain stems from a study of blood T cells in healthy people across ages. About the study: About one barcoded beta molecule was captured per two T cells (by template switching). General study results and limits: Roughly linearly, TCR beta diversity per million T cells fell as age increased. Diversity estimates from one million T cells were considered underestimates.

In the case of this clonotype: No antigen is known for it.

A second PCR, run for roughly 7 to 12 cycles, used a sample-barcoded 5' primer plus a J-beta primer mix. The yield of each sample was at least 3 million CDR3-containing paired-end reads. TCRdb re-analysed the 5' RACE reads in MiXCR, keeping a single row per CDR3 protein. This sample has 1.5 million to 2 million distinct CDR3 sequences, with 28% found just once. The V segment lost 4 bases and the J segment 1 base; nucleotides outside the gene matches: 7. CDR1 is SGHVS, CDR2 FQNEAQ, per germline. This CDR3 region has 16 residues. The rearrangement joins TRBV7-8 to TRBJ1-1, with 9 bases fitting TRBD1. The clonotype was recovered from a woman aged 25 to 39 in good health. Sequenced: blood. The CDR3 DNA follows: TGTGCCAGCAGCTCATCCCGGGACAGGGCGAACACTGAAGCTTTCTTT. This sequence encodes CASSSSRDRANTEAFF.